These 16 T cell receptor beta chains were sequenced from one sample in a study of blood T cell repertoires in COVID-19 (dated by TCRdb to 2018 to 2021). Library preparation was by the immunoSEQ multiplex PCR assay. In its TCRdb copy, this immuneACCESS table keeps in-frame sequences only and misses some clones. Where compared with another copy, unresolved V genes explain less than half of these, and the others have no known cause. Recorded for this sample are some 110,000 clones; 80% to 95% of them occurred a single time. The ten largest clonotypes hold around 2.1% of the sample. The sequenced sample consisted of peripheral blood. The receptors were sampled from a man aged 50 or older with COVID-19, enrolled during active disease.

This chain connects TRBV4-1 to TRBJ2-7, with no clear D. This CDR3 comprises 13 residues. Germline V gene sequence: CDR1 MGHRA, CDR2 YSYEKL. Between the trimmed V and J ends, which lost 2 bases and 3 bases, there was a span of 8 bases. CDR3 bases: TGCGCCAGCAGCCAAAGTCCCAGCTACGAGCAGTACTTC. Amino acids: CASSQSPSYEQYF.

The CDR3 nucleotides read TGTGCCAGCAGCACACCGACTAGCGGAAACTACAATGAGCAGTTCTTC. Its translation: CASSTPTSGNYNEQFF. The rearrangement links TRBV9 to TRBJ2-1; 9 nucleotides line up with TRBD2. The junction had 8 bases not matched to a gene; V was cut back by 4 bases and J by 3 bases. The CDR3 covers 16 residues. The germline CDR1 and CDR2 sequences are SGDLS and YYNGEE.

The chain employs TRBV7-9 and TRBJ1-1; D unresolved. V lost 7 bases and J 0 bases, leaving 12 bases between the germline ends. The CDR3 sequence is 14 residues long. The V gene's germline CDR1 is SEHNR and CDR2 FQNEAQ (reference sequence). The CDR3 DNA reads as TGTGCCAGCACCCCAGATACCCTGAACACTGAAGCTTTCTTT. It encodes CASTPDTLNTEAFF.

The rearrangement joins TRBV24-1 to TRBJ2-1, with D possibly being TRBD2 (5 bases). The CDR3 length is 12 residues. In germline, CDR1 is KGHDR, CDR2 SFDVKD. V shed 3 bases and J shed 9 bases, with 8 bases lying between them. CDR3 amino acids: CATSDRRAEQFF. DNA of the CDR3: TGTGCCACCAGTGATAGGCGGGCTGAGCAGTTCTTC.

The rearrangement uses TRBV18 and TRBJ2-5; 8 bases agree with TRBD1. CDR1 is KGHSH, CDR2 LQKENI, per germline. V was clipped by 6 bases and J by 5 bases; unmatched bases: 14. The CDR3 sequence is 16 residues long. The CDR3 DNA is TGTGCCAGCTCCCCGACCGACAGGGGACTTGGGGAGACCCAGTACTTC. Amino acid sequence: CASSPTDRGLGETQYF.

The V call is TRBV6-2 or TRBV6-3, the J call TRBJ2-3; 7 positions agree with TRBD2. The CDR3 sequence is 18 residues long. CDR1 is MNHEY and CDR2 is SVGEGT in the germline V gene. The ends lost 0 bases at V and 2 bases at J; junction bases unmatched: 11. CDR3 amino acids: CASSYSGWEGPPTDTQYF. The CDR3 DNA reads TGTGCCAGCAGTTACTCGGGGTGGGAGGGCCCCCCCACAGATACGCAGTATTTT.

The V gene is TRBV7-2, the J gene TRBJ1-1; D is unresolved. The germline V gene has CDR1 SGHTA and CDR2 FQGNSA. The CDR3 covers 17 residues. V was pared by 0 bases and J by 1 base, with 15 bases between. In nucleotides, the CDR3 is TGTGCCAGCAGCTTAGCGCGGAGTCGGTTTGGGAACACTGAAGCTTTCTTT. Amino acid sequence: CASSLARSRFGNTEAFF.

The J gene is TRBJ2-7, the V gene TRBV10-2; D remains ambiguous. Looked up from germline, CDR1 is WSHSY and CDR2 is SAAADI. With 0 bases removed from V and 6 bases from J, the gap between germline ends came to 12 bases. This CDR3 contains 14 residues. The CDR3 protein is CASSESSMTGEQYV. The DNA of the CDR3 is TGCGCCAGCAGTGAGTCCTCCATGACGGGCGAGCAGTACGTC.

In this sample, this clone turned up once. The rearrangement links TRBV2 to TRBJ2-3; D perhaps matches TRBD1 (6 bases). V lost 6 bases, J lost 2 bases, and 12 bases lay in between. Looked up from germline, CDR1 is SNHLY and CDR2 is FYNNEI. CDR3 length equals 14 residues. The CDR3 nucleotides read TGTGCCAGCAGCCTACAGGGCTCCACAGATACGCAGTATTTT. The encoded protein is CASSLQGSTDTQYF.

The genes are TRBV9 and TRBJ1-5; D not resolved. V was clipped by 1 base and J by 4 bases, with 12 bases between them. This CDR3 is 15 amino acids long. CDR1 SGDLS and CDR2 YYNGEE come from the germline V gene. The CDR3 region is CASSVSGSLNQPQHF. The DNA for the CDR3 is TGTGCCAGCAGCGTATCGGGGTCCTTAAATCAGCCCCAGCATTTT.

The chain couples TRBV7-8 to TRBJ2-7; 9 bases line up with TRBD2. This CDR3 has 15 amino acids. Germline V gene sequence: CDR1 SGHVS, CDR2 FQNEAQ. The junction had 4 bases not matched to a gene; V was cut back by 1 base and J by 3 bases. The CDR3 DNA reads TGTGCCAGCAGCTTAGAGGCGACTAGCGGCTACGAGCAGTACTTC. Its translation: CASSLEATSGYEQYF.

The chain joins TRBV9 to TRBJ2-4; TRBD2 agrees at 12 bases. V lost 3 bases, J lost 7 bases, and 5 bases stayed unmatched. Germline loops: CDR1 SGDLS, CDR2 YYNGEE. CDR3 size: 15 residues. CDR3 sequence reads: CASSASGTSGNIQYF. DNA of the CDR3: TGTGCCAGCAGCGCATCCGGGACTAGCGGGAACATTCAGTACTTC.

V gene TRBV5-1 combines with J gene TRBJ2-5, with 11 bases lining up with TRBD1. This CDR3 spans 16 amino acids. V lost 4 bases to trimming and J lost 3 bases; unmatched junction nucleotides: 8. Per the germline V gene, CDR1 is SGHRS and CDR2 is YFSETQ. The DNA for the CDR3 is TGCGCCAGCAGCCCGAGGACAGGGGGCGGGGAAGAGACCCAGTACTTC. Encoded protein: CASSPRTGGGEETQYF.

This chain connects TRBV25-1 to TRBJ2-2; 12 nucleotides match TRBD2. There are 17 residues in the CDR3. The V and J ends lost 4 bases and 4 bases, in that order; junction bases with no gene match: 7. Germline CDR1 and CDR2: MGHDK and SYGVNS. CDR3 in amino acids: CASSGSSGRAGTGELFF. CDR3 bases: TGTGCCAGCAGTGGATCTAGCGGGAGGGCGGGCACCGGGGAGCTGTTTTTT.

V usage is TRBV6-6 and J usage is TRBJ1-5; 7 bases fit TRBD1. The V gene end was trimmed by 6 bases and the J gene end by 2 bases; junction bases not matched to a gene: 7. There are 15 residues in the CDR3. Germline V lookup: CDR1 MNHNY, CDR2 SVGAGI (reference sequence). CDR3 sequence: CASRDRDRGNQPQHF. The CDR3 DNA reads as TGTGCCAGCAGGGACCGGGACAGAGGCAATCAGCCCCAGCATTTT.

This chain links TRBV5-4 with TRBJ2-1, with D maybe TRBD2 (6 bases). V gave up 4 bases and J gave up 2 bases, with 16 bases separating them. Germline V lookup: CDR1 SGHNT, CDR2 YYREEE (reference sequence). CDR3 length equals 16 residues. The CDR3 bases are TGTGCCAGCAGCCCTGGTACTAGCAGGGCCTACAATGAGCAGTTCTTC. It specifies CASSPGTSRAYNEQFF.